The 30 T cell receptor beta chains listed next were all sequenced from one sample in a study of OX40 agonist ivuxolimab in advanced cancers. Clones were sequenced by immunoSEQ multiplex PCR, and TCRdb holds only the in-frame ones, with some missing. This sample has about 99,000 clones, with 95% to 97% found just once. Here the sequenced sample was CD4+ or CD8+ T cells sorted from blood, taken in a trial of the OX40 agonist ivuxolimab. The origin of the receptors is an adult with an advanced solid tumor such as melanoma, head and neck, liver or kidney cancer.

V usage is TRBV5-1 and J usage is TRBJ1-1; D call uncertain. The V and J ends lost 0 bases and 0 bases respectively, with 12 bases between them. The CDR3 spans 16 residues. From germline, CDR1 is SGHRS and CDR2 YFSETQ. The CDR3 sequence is CASSLEGLIMNTEAFF. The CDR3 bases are TGCGCCAGCAGCTTGGAGGGATTGATCATGAACACTGAAGCTTTCTTT.

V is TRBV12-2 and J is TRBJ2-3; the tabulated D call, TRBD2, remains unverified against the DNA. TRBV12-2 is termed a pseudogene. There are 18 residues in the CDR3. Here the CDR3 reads CASRLALTSGRPRGTQYF. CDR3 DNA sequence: TGTGCAAGTCGCTTAGCGCTGACTAGCGGGAGGCCACGGGGTACGCAGTATTTT.

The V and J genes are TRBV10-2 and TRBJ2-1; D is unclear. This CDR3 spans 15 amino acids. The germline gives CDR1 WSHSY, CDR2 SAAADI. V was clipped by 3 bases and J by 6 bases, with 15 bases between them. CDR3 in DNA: TGCGCCAGCAGTGATGAAGGTATATTTGCCAATGAGCAGTTCTTC. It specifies CASSDEGIFANEQFF.

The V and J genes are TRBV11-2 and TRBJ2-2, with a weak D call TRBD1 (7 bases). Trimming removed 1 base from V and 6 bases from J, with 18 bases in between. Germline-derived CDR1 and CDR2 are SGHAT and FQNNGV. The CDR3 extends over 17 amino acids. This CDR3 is CASSLVSGQGGAGELFF. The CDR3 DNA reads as TGTGCCAGCAGCTTAGTATCCGGGCAGGGGGGCGCCGGGGAGCTGTTTTTT. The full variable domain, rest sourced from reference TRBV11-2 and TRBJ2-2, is EAGVAQSPRYKIIEKRQSVAFWCNPISGHATLYWYQQILGQGPKLLIQFQNNGVVDDSQLPKDRFSAERLKGVDSTLKIQPAKLEDSAVYLCASSLVSGQGGAGELFFGEGSRLTVL.

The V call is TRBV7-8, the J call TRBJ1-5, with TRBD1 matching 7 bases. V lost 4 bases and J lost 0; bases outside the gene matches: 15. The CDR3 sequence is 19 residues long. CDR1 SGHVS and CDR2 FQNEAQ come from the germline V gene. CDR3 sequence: CASSSLRGDRDYSNQPQHF. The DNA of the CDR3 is TGTGCCAGCAGCTCCTTACGAGGGGACAGAGATTATAGCAATCAGCCCCAGCATTTT.

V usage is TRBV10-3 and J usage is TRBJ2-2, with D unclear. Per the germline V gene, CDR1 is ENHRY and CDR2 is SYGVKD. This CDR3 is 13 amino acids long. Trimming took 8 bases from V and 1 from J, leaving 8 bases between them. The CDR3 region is CAIEAGNTGELFF. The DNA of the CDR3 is TGTGCCATCGAGGCAGGGAACACCGGGGAGCTGTTTTTT.

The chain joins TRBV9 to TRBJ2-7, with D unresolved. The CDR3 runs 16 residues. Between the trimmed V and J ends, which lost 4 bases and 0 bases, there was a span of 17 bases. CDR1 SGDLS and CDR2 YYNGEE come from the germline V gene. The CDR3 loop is CASSPAMGISSYEQYF. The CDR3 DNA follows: TGTGCCAGCAGCCCCGCGATGGGTATTAGCTCCTACGAGCAGTACTTC.

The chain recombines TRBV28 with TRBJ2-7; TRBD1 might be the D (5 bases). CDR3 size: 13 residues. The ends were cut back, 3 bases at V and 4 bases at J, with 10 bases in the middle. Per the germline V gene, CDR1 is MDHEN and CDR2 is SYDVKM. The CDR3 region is CASSFGTGYEQYF. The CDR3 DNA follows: TGTGCCAGCAGTTTCGGTACAGGTTACGAGCAGTACTTC.

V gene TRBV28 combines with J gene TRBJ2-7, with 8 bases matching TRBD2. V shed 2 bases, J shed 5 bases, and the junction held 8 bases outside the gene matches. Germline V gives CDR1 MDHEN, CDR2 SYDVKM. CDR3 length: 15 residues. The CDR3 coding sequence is TGTGCCAGCAGTTTACTCAGCGGGAGTGTTGACGAGCAGTACTTC. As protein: CASSLLSGSVDEQYF.

CDR3 loop: CATSGSGATNEKLFF. CDR3 nucleotides: TGTGCCACCAGCGGCTCCGGGGCGACTAATGAAAAACTGTTTTTT. This sequence joins TRBV15 and TRBJ1-4; maybe TRBD1 (5 bases). Germline CDR1 LNHNV, CDR2 YYDKDF (reference sequence). The CDR3 has 15 amino acids. Trimming took off 5 bases at V and 2 bases at J, with 12 bases between the two ends.

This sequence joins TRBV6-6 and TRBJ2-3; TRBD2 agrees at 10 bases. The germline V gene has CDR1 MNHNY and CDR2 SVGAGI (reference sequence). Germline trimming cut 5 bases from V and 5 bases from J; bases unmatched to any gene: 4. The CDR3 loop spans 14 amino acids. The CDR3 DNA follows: TGTGCCAGCAGTGTTAGACTAGCGGGAGATACGCAGTATTTT. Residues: CASSVRLAGDTQYF.

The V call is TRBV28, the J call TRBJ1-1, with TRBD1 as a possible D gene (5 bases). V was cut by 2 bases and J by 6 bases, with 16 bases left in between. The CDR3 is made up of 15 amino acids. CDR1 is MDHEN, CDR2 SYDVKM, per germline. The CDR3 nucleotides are TGTGCCAGCAGTTTAAGGGCAGGGACGGGACCTGAAGCTTTCTTT. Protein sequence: CASSLRAGTGPEAFF.

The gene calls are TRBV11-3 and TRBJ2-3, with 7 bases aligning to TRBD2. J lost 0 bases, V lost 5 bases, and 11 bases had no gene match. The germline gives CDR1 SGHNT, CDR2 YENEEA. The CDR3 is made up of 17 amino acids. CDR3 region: CASSRKTSATSTDTQYF. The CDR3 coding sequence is TGTGCCAGCAGCCGGAAAACTAGCGCTACTAGCACAGATACGCAGTATTTT.

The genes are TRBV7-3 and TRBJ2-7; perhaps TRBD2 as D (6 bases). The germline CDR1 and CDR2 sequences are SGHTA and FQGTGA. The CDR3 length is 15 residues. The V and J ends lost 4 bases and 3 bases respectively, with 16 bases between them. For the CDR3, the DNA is TGTGCCAGCAGCTCTACCCCGGGACTCTTCTACGAGCAGTACTTC. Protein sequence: CASSSTPGLFYEQYF.

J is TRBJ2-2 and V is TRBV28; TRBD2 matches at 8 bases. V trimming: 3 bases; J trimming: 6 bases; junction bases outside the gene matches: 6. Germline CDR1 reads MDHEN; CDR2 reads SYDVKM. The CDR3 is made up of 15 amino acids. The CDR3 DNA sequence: TGTGCCAGCAGTTTGATCGCCGGGGGGGCCGGGGAGCTGTTTTTT. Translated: CASSLIAGGAGELFF.

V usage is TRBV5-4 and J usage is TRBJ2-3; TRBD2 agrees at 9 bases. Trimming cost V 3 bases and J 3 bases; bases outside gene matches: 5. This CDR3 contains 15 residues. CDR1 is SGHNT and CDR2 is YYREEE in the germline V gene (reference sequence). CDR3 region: CASSYSGGGTDTQYF. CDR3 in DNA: TGTGCCAGCAGCTATAGCGGGGGAGGGACAGATACGCAGTATTTT.

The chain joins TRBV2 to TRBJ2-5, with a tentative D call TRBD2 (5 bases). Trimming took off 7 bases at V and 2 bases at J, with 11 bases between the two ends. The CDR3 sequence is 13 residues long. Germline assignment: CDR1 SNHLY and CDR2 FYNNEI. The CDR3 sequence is CASKTRSQETQYF. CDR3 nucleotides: TGTGCCAGCAAAACTAGGAGTCAAGAGACCCAGTACTTC. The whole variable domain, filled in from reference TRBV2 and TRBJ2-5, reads EPEVTQTPSHQVTQMGQEVILRCVPISNHLYFYWYRQILGQKVEFLVSFYNNEISEKSEIFDDQFSVERPDGSNFTLKIRSTKLEDSAMYFCASKTRSQETQYFGPGTRLLVL.

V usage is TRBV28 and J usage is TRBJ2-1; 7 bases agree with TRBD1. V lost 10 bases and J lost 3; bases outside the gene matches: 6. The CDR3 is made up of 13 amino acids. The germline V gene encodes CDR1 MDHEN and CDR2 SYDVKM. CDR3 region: CATEGAYYNEQFF. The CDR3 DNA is TGTGCCACCGAGGGGGCCTACTACAATGAGCAGTTCTTC.

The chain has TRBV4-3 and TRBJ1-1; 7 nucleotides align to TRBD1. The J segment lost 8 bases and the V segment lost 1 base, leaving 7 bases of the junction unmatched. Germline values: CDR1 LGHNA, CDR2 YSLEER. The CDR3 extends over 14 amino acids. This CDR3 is CASSQGQGVSEAFF. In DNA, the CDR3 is TGCGCCAGCAGCCAAGGGCAGGGGGTTTCGGAAGCTTTCTTT.

The CDR3 bases are TGTGCCAGCAGCCCCCAGGGCCCATTACAAGAGACCCAGTACTTC. Its protein is CASSPQGPLQETQYF. V and J are TRBV7-9 and TRBJ2-5; possible D gene TRBD1, 5 bases. The CDR3 is 15 amino acids. The V gene's germline CDR1 is SEHNR and CDR2 FQNEAQ (reference sequence). V lost 5 bases and J 2 bases, leaving 15 bases between the germline ends. Complete variable domain (other parts from reference TRBV7-9 and TRBJ2-5): DTGVSQNPRHKITKRGQNVTFRCDPISEHNRLYWYRQTLGQGPEFLTYFQNEAQLEKSRLLSDRFSAERPKGSFSTLEIQRTEQGDSAMYLCASSPQGPLQETQYFGPGTRLLVL.

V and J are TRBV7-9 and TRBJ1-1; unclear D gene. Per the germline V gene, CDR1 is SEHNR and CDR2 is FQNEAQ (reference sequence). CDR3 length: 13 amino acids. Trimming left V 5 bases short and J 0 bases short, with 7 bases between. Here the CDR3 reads CASSPAMNTEAFF. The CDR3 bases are TGTGCCAGCAGCCCCGCGATGAACACTGAAGCTTTCTTT.

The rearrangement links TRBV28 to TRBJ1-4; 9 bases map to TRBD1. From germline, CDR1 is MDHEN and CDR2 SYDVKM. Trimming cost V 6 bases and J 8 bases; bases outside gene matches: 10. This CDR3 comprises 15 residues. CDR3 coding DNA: TGTGCCAGCAGGTATCACAGGGGGCAGAGGGAAAAACTGTTTTTT. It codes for CASRYHRGQREKLFF.

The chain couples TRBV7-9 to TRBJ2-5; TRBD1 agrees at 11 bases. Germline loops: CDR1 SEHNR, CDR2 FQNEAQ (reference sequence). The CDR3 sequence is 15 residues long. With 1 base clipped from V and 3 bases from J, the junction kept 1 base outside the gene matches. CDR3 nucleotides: TGTGCCAGCAGCTTAGGGACAGGGGGCGAAGAGACCCAGTACTTC. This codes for CASSLGTGGEETQYF.

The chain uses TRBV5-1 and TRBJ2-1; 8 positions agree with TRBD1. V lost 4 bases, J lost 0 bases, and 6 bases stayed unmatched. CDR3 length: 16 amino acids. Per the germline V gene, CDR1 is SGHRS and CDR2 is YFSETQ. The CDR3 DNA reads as TGCGCCAGCAGCCCCAGGGGGCTCGGCTCCTACAATGAGCAGTTCTTC. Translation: CASSPRGLGSYNEQFF.

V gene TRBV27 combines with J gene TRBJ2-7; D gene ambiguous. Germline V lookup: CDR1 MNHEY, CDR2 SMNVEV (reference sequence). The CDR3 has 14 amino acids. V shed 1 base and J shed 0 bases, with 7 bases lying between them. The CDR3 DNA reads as TGTGCCAGCAGTTTATTCGTTAGCTCCTACGAGCAGTACTTC. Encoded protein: CASSLFVSSYEQYF.

CDR3: CASSGTIGNYEQYF. DNA of the CDR3: TGTGCCAGCAGTGGGACAATTGGAAACTACGAGCAGTACTTC. J is TRBJ2-7 and V is TRBV27; D may be TRBD1 (6 bases). The V and J ends lost 5 bases and 3 bases respectively, with 14 bases between them. This CDR3 is built from 14 residues. Germline loops: CDR1 MNHEY, CDR2 SMNVEV (reference sequence).

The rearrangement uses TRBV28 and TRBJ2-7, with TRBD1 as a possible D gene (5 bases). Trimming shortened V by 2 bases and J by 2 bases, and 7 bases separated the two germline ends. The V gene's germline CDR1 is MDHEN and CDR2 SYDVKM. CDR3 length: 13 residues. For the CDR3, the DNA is TGTGCCAGCAGTTTAGCGGACACCTACGAGCAGTACTTC. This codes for CASSLADTYEQYF.

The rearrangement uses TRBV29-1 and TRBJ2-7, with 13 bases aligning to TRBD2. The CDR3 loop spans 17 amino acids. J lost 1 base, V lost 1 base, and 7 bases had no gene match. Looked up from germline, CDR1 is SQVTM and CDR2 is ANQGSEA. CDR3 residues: CSVEGRTSGSRSYEQYF. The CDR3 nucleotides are TGCAGCGTTGAAGGGCGGACTAGCGGGAGCCGTTCCTACGAGCAGTACTTC.

The CDR3 DNA sequence: TGTGCCAGCAGCCGCCAGGAAACCTACAATGAGCAGTTCTTC. This codes for CASSRQETYNEQFF. This chain joins TRBV6-5 and TRBJ2-1; D is unclear. Per germline, CDR1 MNHEY and CDR2 SVGAGI. The CDR3 is made up of 14 amino acids. V lost 6 bases and J lost 2, with 11 bases in between.

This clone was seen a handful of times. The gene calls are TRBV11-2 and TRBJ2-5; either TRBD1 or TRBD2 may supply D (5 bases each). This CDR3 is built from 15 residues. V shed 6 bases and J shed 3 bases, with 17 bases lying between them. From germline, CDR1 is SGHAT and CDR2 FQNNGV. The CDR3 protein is CASRSPWGSEETQYF. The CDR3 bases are TGTGCCAGCAGATCCCCCTGGGGGTCTGAAGAGACCCAGTACTTC. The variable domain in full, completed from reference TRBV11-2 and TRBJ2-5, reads EAGVAQSPRYKIIEKRQSVAFWCNPISGHATLYWYQQILGQGPKLLIQFQNNGVVDDSQLPKDRFSAERLKGVDSTLKIQPAKLEDSAVYLCASRSPWGSEETQYFGPGTRLLVL.